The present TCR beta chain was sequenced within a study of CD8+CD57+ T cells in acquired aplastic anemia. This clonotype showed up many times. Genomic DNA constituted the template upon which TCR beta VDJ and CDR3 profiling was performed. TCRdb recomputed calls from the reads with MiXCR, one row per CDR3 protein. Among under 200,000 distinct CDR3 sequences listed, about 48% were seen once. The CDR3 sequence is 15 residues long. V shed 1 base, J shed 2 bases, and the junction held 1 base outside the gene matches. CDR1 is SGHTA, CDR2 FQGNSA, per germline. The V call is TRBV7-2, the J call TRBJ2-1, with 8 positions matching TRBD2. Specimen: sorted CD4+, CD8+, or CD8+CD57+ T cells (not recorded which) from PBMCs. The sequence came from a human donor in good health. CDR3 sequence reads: CASSLVSGAYNEQFF. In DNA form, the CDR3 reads TGTGCCAGCAGCTTAGTTAGCGGGGCCTACAATGAGCAGTTCTTC.